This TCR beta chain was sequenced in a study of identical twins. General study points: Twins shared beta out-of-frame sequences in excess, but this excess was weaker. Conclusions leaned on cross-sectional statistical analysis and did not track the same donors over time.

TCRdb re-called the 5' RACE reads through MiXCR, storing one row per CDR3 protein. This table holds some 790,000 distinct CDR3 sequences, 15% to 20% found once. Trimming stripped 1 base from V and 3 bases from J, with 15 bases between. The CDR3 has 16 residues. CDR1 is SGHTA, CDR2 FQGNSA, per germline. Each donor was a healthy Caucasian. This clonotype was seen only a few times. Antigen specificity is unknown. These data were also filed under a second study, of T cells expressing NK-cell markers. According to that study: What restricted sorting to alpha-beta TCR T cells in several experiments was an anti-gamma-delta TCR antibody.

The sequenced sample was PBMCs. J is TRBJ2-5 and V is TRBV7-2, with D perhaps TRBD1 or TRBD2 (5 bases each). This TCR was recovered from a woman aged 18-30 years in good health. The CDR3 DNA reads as TGTGCCAGCAGCTTAGGCCCGCTCGGGACCGAAGAGACCCAGTACTTC. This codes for CASSLGPLGTEETQYF.